These 21 T cell receptor beta chains were all obtained from the same sample, sequenced in a study of T-cell memory formation after mild COVID-19. TCRdb fed the 5' RACE reads into MiXCR, producing one record per CDR3 protein. Counted here are approximately 390,000 distinct CDR3 sequences, more than 15% occurring once; the ten biggest clones make up approximately 21%. The sample taken for sequencing was PBMCs or a T cell subset sorted from them (not recorded which). Receptors were obtained from a man younger than 30 who had mild COVID-19 (a few samples of this study predate the infection). Cell type and time point are not known.

There are many counts of this clonotype. J is TRBJ2-5 and V is TRBV7-2, with 11 bases identical to TRBD1. Germline V gene data show CDR1 as SGHTA and CDR2 as FQGNSA. J was trimmed by 2 bases and V by 5 bases; bases with no gene match: 1. There are 14 residues in the CDR3. CDR3 bases: TGTGCCAGCAGCCGGGACAGGGGGCAAGAGACCCAGTACTTC. It encodes CASSRDRGQETQYF. The full variable domain, its missing parts supplied by reference TRBV7-2 and TRBJ2-5, is GAGVSQSPSNKVTEKGKDVELRCDPISGHTALYWYRQSLGQGLEFLIYFQGNSAPDKSGLPSDRFSAERTGGSVSTLTIQRTQQEDSAVYLCASSRDRGQETQYFGPGTRLLVL.

The chain has TRBV7-9 and TRBJ2-5, with D possibly being TRBD2 (6 bases). CDR1 is SEHNR and CDR2 is FQNEAQ in the germline V gene (reference sequence). V lost 1 base and J 5 bases, leaving 17 bases between the germline ends. This CDR3 spans 16 amino acids. CDR3 in amino acids: CASSLGGASPHETQYF. CDR3 in DNA: TGTGCCAGCAGCTTAGGCGGGGCCTCTCCCCACGAGACCCAGTACTTC.

The chain carries TRBV9 and TRBJ2-1; TRBD2 agrees at 14 bases. Germline CDR1 reads SGDLS; CDR2 reads YYNGEE. This CDR3 has 19 residues. Germline trimming cut 0 bases from V and 9 bases from J; bases unmatched to any gene: 14. The CDR3 bases are TGTGCCAGCAGCGTAGCCTCGACCGGGACTAGCGGGGGAAAGAGTGAGCAGTTCTTC. It yields the protein CASSVASTGTSGGKSEQFF. Full variable domain (remainder filled in from reference TRBV9 and TRBJ2-1): DSGVTQTPKHLITATGQRVTLRCSPRSGDLSVYWYQQSLDQGLQFLIQYYNGEERAKGNILERFSAQQFPDLHSELNLSSLELGDSALYFCASSVASTGTSGGKSEQFFGPGTRLTVL.

The chain joins TRBV6-1 to TRBJ2-7; D could derive from TRBD1 or TRBD2 (5 bases each). From germline, CDR1 is MNHNS and CDR2 SASEGT. V was clipped by 6 bases and J by 4 bases, with 16 bases between them. This CDR3 has 14 amino acids. CDR3 residues: CASRPGTAYYEQYV. In DNA, the CDR3 is TGTGCCAGCAGGCCCGGGACGGCTTATTACGAGCAGTACGTC.

The chain links TRBV20-1 to TRBJ1-1; D not certain. V lost 5 bases and J 1 base, leaving 8 bases between the germline ends. Germline V gene lookup returns CDR1 DFQATT and CDR2 SNEGSKA (reference sequence). This CDR3 contains 12 residues. DNA for the CDR3: TGCAGTGCTTTCGACTGGAACACTGAAGCTTTCTTT. This sequence encodes CSAFDWNTEAFF.

This chain connects TRBV29-1 to TRBJ1-2; D not resolved. The length of the CDR3 is 14 residues. Trimming stripped 5 bases from V and 3 bases from J, with 16 bases between. Looked up from germline, CDR1 is SQVTM and CDR2 is ANQGSEA. The CDR3 sequence: CSVRVGGRHYGYTF. CDR3 DNA sequence: TGCAGCGTTCGGGTCGGAGGCAGGCACTATGGCTACACCTTC. Full variable domain (missing parts from reference TRBV29-1 and TRBJ1-2): SAVISQKPSRDICQRGTSLTIQCQVDSQVTMMFWYRQQPGQSLTLIATANQGSEATYESGFVIDKFPISRPNLTFSTLTVSNMSPEDSSIYLCSVRVGGRHYGYTFGSGTRLTVV.

The chain links TRBV7-9 to TRBJ2-2; D remains unclear. The CDR3 totals 16 residues. The ends were cut back, 2 bases at V and 0 bases at J, with 10 bases in the middle. CDR1 SEHNR and CDR2 FQNEAQ come from the germline V gene (reference sequence). The CDR3 DNA follows: TGTGCCAGCAGCTTACTTCGGCTATCGAACACCGGGGAGCTGTTTTTT. It yields the protein CASSLLRLSNTGELFF. The variable domain in full, with the rest retrieved from reference TRBV7-9 and TRBJ2-2, is DTGVSQNPRHKITKRGQNVTFRCDPISEHNRLYWYRQTLGQGPEFLTYFQNEAQLEKSRLLSDRFSAERPKGSFSTLEIQRTEQGDSAMYLCASSLLRLSNTGELFFGEGSRLTVL.

The rearrangement joins TRBV20-1 to TRBJ2-4, with 10 bases lining up with TRBD1. Germline CDR1 and CDR2: DFQATT and SNEGSKA (reference sequence). This CDR3 comprises 14 residues. Unmatched junction bases numbered 8, after V lost 1 base and J lost 11 bases. This chain's CDR3 is CSARGGQGGRLQYF. For the CDR3, the DNA is TGCAGTGCTAGAGGCGGACAGGGGGGACGGCTTCAGTACTTC.

This clonotype has only a few counts. J is TRBJ2-5 and V is TRBV7-9; D possibly corresponds to TRBD2 (5 bases). The CDR3 is 12 residues long. CDR1 SEHNR and CDR2 FQNEAQ come from the germline V gene (reference sequence). The V gene lost 5 bases and the J gene lost 7 bases, with 11 bases spanning the gap. This CDR3 is CASSPSSTTQYF. As DNA, the CDR3 is TGTGCCAGCAGCCCTAGCAGTACGACCCAGTACTTC. Full variable domain (outside the CDR3, taken from reference TRBV7-9 and TRBJ2-5): DTGVSQNPRHKITKRGQNVTFRCDPISEHNRLYWYRQTLGQGPEFLTYFQNEAQLEKSRLLSDRFSAERPKGSFSTLEIQRTEQGDSAMYLCASSPSSTTQYFGPGTRLLVL.

This CDR3 is CASSLDSLYNEQFF. DNA for the CDR3: TGTGCCAGCAGCTTAGACAGTCTTTACAATGAGCAGTTCTTC. The chain has TRBV7-2 and TRBJ2-1; D not certain. V was cut by 1 base and J by 4 bases, with 8 bases left in between. Germline CDR1 reads SGHTA; CDR2 reads FQGNSA. CDR3 size: 14 residues.

The J gene is TRBJ2-2, the V gene TRBV12-3 or TRBV12-4; D unresolved. Trimming shortened V by 5 bases and J by 0 bases, and 10 bases separated the two germline ends. The CDR3 loop spans 15 amino acids. This CDR3 reads CASSPIDANTGELFF. CDR3 nucleotide sequence: TGTGCCAGCAGTCCCATTGACGCGAACACCGGGGAGCTGTTTTTT.

The table lists this clonotype with a count of one. The V and J genes are TRBV2 and TRBJ2-1, with D unclear. Deletions cut 3 bases from V and 0 bases from J, with 15 bases between. The CDR3 spans 17 residues. CDR1 is SNHLY and CDR2 is FYNNEI in the germline V gene. The CDR3 loop reads CASSEFSIFSSYNEQFF. CDR3 bases: TGTGCCAGCAGTGAGTTTAGTATTTTTAGCTCCTACAATGAGCAGTTCTTC.

J is TRBJ1-4 and V is TRBV5-1; possible D gene TRBD1, 5 bases. V dropped 1 base and J dropped 8 bases, with 12 bases sitting between them. CDR1 and CDR2 from the germline V gene are SGHRS and YFSETQ. This CDR3 is built from 14 residues. The CDR3 nucleotides are TGCGCCAGCAGCTTGACGGGACGGGCGGAAAAACTGTTTTTT. This translates into CASSLTGRAEKLFF.

V and J are TRBV20-1 and TRBJ1-2, with 9 bases identical to TRBD1. After removal of 3 bases from V and 4 bases from J, the junction contained 18 bases not matched to a gene. The CDR3 is made up of 18 amino acids. Per germline, CDR1 DFQATT and CDR2 SNEGSKA (reference sequence). The CDR3 DNA is TGCAGTGCTAGGACTGTAGGGACAGGGAGCGGCAGTACCTATGGCTACACCTTC. It codes for CSARTVGTGSGSTYGYTF.

The chain uses TRBV4-2 and TRBJ2-7; D tentatively reads TRBD1 or TRBD2 (6 bases each). V gave up 0 bases and J gave up 3 bases, with 12 bases separating them. CDR1 is LGHNA and CDR2 is YNFKEQ in the germline V gene. CDR3 length: 15 amino acids. DNA for the CDR3: TGTGCCAGCAGCCAAGAAGGGGGGCTGTTCTACGAGCAGTACTTC. This sequence encodes CASSQEGGLFYEQYF.

The gene calls are TRBV5-4 and TRBJ2-1; D gene ambiguous. The V end lost 9 bases, the J end lost 6 bases, and 13 bases lay between the germline ends. Per the germline V gene, CDR1 is SGHNT and CDR2 is YYREEE (reference sequence). The CDR3 runs to 12 residues. CDR3 bases: TGTGCCACCACCCCTGAGGCCAATGAGCAGTTCTTC. This translates into CATTPEANEQFF.

This clonotype has just a few counts. The chain has TRBV20-1 and TRBJ1-1; D is unclear. The germline V gene encodes CDR1 DFQATT and CDR2 SNEGSKA (reference sequence). Trimming stripped 4 bases from V and 3 bases from J, with 3 bases between. The CDR3 runs 10 residues. The CDR3 bases are TGCAGTGCTAAGGACACTGAAGCTTTCTTT. Translated, it gives CSAKDTEAFF.

This clonotype came up a few times. This chain uses TRBV7-2 with TRBJ1-2; maybe TRBD1 (6 bases). The CDR3 consists of 13 residues. Trimming shortened V by 5 bases and J by 4 bases, and 11 bases separated the two germline ends. Germline V gene data show CDR1 as SGHTA and CDR2 as FQGNSA. Here the CDR3 reads CASSRDTIYGYTF. The DNA of the CDR3 is TGTGCCAGCAGCCGGGACACCATCTATGGCTACACCTTC.

This chain connects TRBV5-5 to TRBJ2-1, with D uncertain. CDR1 is SGHKS, CDR2 YYEKEE, per germline (reference sequence). The germline V and J ends were trimmed by 2 bases and 5 bases, with 8 bases remaining between them. This CDR3 is built from 13 residues. In DNA, the CDR3 is TGTGCCAGCAGCTTTTACAGCGACAATGAGCAGTTCTTC. It yields the protein CASSFYSDNEQFF.

This chain connects TRBV11-2 to TRBJ2-3, with D tentatively TRBD2 (7 bases). This CDR3 region has 16 residues. Per the germline V gene, CDR1 is SGHAT and CDR2 is FQNNGV. V gave up 1 base and J gave up 3 bases, with 14 bases separating them. The CDR3 DNA follows: TGTGCCAGCAGCTTAGGGGCGGGGGCCTGGACAGATACGCAGTATTTT. It specifies CASSLGAGAWTDTQYF.

In its sample, this clonotype was seen a few times. This sequence joins TRBV6-5 and TRBJ2-6, with D possibly TRBD2 on 6 matching bases. The CDR3 is made up of 16 amino acids. Germline CDR1 reads MNHEY; CDR2 reads SVGAGI. V shed 6 bases and J shed 4 bases, with 16 bases lying between them. CDR3 protein: CASSAGRLSGANVLTF. The CDR3 coding sequence is TGTGCCAGCAGCGCGGGACGGCTTTCGGGGGCCAACGTCCTGACTTTC.